Included here is one TCR beta chain sequence, with context. Under the authors' procedure: Estimated nucleated cell counts came from reference gene primer amplification. Using immunoSEQ multiplex PCR, the repertoire was profiled, and TCRdb retains in-frame clones only, with some absent. The DNA gave D and trimming, while V, J and clone size come from that table. This sample has 250,000 to 350,000 clones; roughly 84% occur once, and the top ten carry 0.87%. The data stem from a study of blood T cell repertoires in COVID-19. Whole-study context: Spain, Italy and the United States supplied samples that represented acute and convalescent COVID-19. From T cells, B-cell-depleted T cells, or PBMCs came the material, which was cDNA or gDNA.

The Seattle site enrolled patients during active infection and followed them longitudinally. Germline assignment: CDR1 MNHEY and CDR2 SVGAGI. Between the trimmed V and J ends, which lost 2 bases and 0 bases, there was a span of 7 bases. The CDR3 loop spans 14 amino acids. The V call is TRBV6-5, the J call TRBJ1-1; a possible D gene is TRBD1 (5 bases). The sequenced sample was peripheral blood. The receptor was derived from a human donor with COVID-19, enrolled during active disease. The donor label of this sample is uncertain. CDR3 nucleotide sequence: TGTGCCAGCAGTTACGACAGTTTGAACACTGAAGCTTTCTTT. Amino acid sequence: CASSYDSLNTEAFF.